This T cell receptor beta chain was sequenced for a study of shared clonotypes between healthy human individuals. The CDR3 runs 10 residues. V shed 2 bases and J shed 10 bases, with 9 bases lying between them. Germline assignment: CDR1 DFQATT and CDR2 SNEGSKA (reference sequence). The data were produced by immunoSEQ multiplex PCR, yet TCRdb's version contains in-frame clones alone and is incomplete. The sample consists of approximately 2.1 million clones, 93% of them appearing once. The genes are TRBV20-1 and TRBJ2-7; the D gene is possibly TRBD2 (6 bases). Sample: naive CD4+ T cells from PBMCs. Subset indicated: CD45RA+ positively selected. The sequence was obtained from a man younger than 35 in good health. Some clones in this sample may be carry-over from other donors' samples. In DNA, the CDR3 is TGCAGTGCTAGACGGGAGAGCCAGTACTTC. Protein: CSARRESQYF.